The clone carrying this TCR beta chain was recorded a few times. This sample stems from a study of blood T cell repertoires in COVID-19. Recruits, aged roughly 18 to 89 years, lived in 24 US areas. Some clones are missing from TCRdb's copy, which holds only in-frame ones; the method was immunoSEQ multiplex PCR. The data hold about 180,000 clones, with roughly nine tenths observed a single time. The sequenced sample consisted of PBMCs or T cells enriched from blood (not recorded which). This sequence was found in a woman aged 40 to 49 with acute COVID-19.

In DNA, the CDR3 is TGCGCCAGCAGCTTGGCGGGGACAGGGGCGCAACTGTTTTTT. Translated, it gives CASSLAGTGAQLFF. The gene calls are TRBV5-1 and TRBJ1-4; 10 bases agree with TRBD1. The trim removed 0 bases at V and 12 bases at J, leaving 5 bases unmatched. CDR3 length equals 14 residues. CDR1 and CDR2 (germline): SGHRS, YFSETQ.